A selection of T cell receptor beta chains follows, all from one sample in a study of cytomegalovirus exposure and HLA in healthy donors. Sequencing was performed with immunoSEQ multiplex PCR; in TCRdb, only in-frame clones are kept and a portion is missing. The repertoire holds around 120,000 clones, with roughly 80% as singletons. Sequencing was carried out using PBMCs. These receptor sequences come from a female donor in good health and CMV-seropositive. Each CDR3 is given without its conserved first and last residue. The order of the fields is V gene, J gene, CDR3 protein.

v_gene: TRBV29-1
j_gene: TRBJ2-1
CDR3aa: SGAPSGGAGNEQF

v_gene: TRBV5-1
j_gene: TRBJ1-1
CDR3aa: ASSHPEVFTEAF

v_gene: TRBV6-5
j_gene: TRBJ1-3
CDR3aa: ASTPSRIIGNTIY

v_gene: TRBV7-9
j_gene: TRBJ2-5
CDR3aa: ASSTGTVLQETQY

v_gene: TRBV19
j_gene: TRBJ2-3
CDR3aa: ASREGLAGTQY

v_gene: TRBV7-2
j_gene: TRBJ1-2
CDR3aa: ASSLVSTLNYGYT

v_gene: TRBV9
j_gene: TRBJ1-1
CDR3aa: ASKSTGMTEAF

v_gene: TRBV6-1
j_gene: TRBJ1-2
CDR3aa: ASSPTENYGYT

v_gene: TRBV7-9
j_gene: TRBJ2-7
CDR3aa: ASSLGDLSSYEQY

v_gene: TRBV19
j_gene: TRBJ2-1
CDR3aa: ASSMGGGARNEQF

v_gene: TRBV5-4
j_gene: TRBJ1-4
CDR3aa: ATGQRFNEKLF

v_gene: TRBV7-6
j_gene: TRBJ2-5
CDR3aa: ASSPGTGIQETQY

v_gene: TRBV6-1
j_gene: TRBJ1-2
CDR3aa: ASSEAAGSANYGYT

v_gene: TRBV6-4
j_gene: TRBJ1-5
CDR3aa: ASSDSFAGGCSNQPQH

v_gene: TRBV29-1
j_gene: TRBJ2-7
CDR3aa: SVESQGTSYEQY

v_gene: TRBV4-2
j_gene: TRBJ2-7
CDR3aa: ASSQTRVYEQY

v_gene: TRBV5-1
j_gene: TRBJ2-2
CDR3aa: ASSPPQGLGELF

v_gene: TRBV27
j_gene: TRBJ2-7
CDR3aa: ASKTAGGREQY

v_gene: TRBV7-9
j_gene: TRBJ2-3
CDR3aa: ASSPRWGLAGTDTQY

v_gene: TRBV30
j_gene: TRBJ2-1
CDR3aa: AGTYPGTRDEQF

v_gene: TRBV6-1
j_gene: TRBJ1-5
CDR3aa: ASSVQDGSNQPQH

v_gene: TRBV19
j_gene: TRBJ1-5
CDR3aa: ASSPSGNQPQH

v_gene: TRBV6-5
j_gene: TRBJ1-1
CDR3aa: ASSATQGTEAF

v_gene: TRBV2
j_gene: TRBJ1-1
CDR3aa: ASRRDRNTEAF

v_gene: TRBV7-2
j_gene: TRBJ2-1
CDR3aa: ASSLGAHEQF

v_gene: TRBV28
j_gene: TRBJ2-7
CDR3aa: ASCSLGTGGYEQY

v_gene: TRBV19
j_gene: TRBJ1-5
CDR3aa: ASSYPTTDSNQPQH

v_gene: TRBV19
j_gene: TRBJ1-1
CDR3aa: ASSRVSFRNTEAF